The subject of this entry is one T cell receptor beta chain. The antigen it binds to is not known. No clone much larger than this one lies a single base away; base qualities are absent. Library method: RT-PCR. Sequencer: NextSeq 550. TCRdb cleaned the public reads at Q25 with fastp, built clones with MiXCR and kept in-frame beta chains. CDR3 protein duplicates are merged, each entry listing the most common genes and DNA. Counted in this sample were 150,000 to 200,000 distinct CDR3 sequences; 24% of them appeared once. Of the sample, roughly 25% falls within the top ten clones. This specimen belongs to a study of patients and donors after allogeneic stem cell transplantation (TCRdb year 2020). Looking up the germline V gene yields CDR1 SGDLS and CDR2 YYNGEE. Trimming removed 4 bases from V and 5 bases from J, leaving 23 bases between the germline ends. Including cysteine and phenylalanine, the CDR3 has 17 amino acids. The retained sequence is limited to the CDR3, 51 bases, with the frame set at the first base.

This clonotype was sampled from a human donor who was either an allogeneic HSCT recipient or a stem cell or donor lymphocyte infusion donor (not recorded which). It is not recorded whose cells these are; they may come from a transplant donor. Sequencing was done on a sample of blood, either unsorted or a sorted T cell fraction (not recorded which). The sequence links TRBV9 to TRBJ2-3; the D segment could be TRBD1, given 6 matching bases. The nucleotides are TGTGCCAGCAGCCCCAGAGGGGGAGCAAATGATCTAGATACGCAGTATTTT. The translation is CASSPRGGANDLDTQYF.